This T cell receptor beta chain came from a study of T cell repertoires in cytomegalovirus infection. This clonotype showed up just a few times. Antigen specificity is unknown. CDR1 and CDR2 from the germline V gene are SEHNR and FQNEAQ (reference sequence). V gave up 0 bases and J gave up 3 bases, with 8 bases separating them. This CDR3 is 14 amino acids long. TCRdb reanalysed the reads using MiXCR and keeps one entry per CDR3 protein. The profile shows roughly 87,000 distinct CDR3 sequences, approximately 30% of them singletons. The receptor was isolated from a human donor in good health (CMV status not recorded). Some clones in this sample may be carry-over from other donors' samples. Material: CD8+ T cells from cultured PBMCs, obtained from culture after CMV antigen stimulation. The chain carries TRBV7-9 and TRBJ1-1; a weak D match, TRBD1 (5 bases). Written as DNA, the CDR3 is TGTGCCAGCAGCTTAGCGATGGGGGACACTGAAGCTTTCTTT. Its translation: CASSLAMGDTEAFF.